The present T cell receptor (beta chain) was sequenced within a study of T-cell reconstitution after alpha-beta-depleted transplantation in children. The CDR3 totals 11 residues. Trimming shortened V by 5 bases and J by 12 bases, and 10 bases separated the two germline ends. Unique molecular identifiers were built into the TCRbeta library. TCRdb analysed the PCR reads with MiXCR anew, one entry per CDR3 protein. The data hold 250,000 to 350,000 distinct CDR3 sequences, with more than 8% observed a single time. Many counts were recorded for this clonotype. This clonotype was sampled from a human donor who donated a stem cell graft to a child with SCID. The material sequenced was PBMCs from the stem cell graft donor, taken from the stem cell graft. This chain connects TRBV12-3 or TRBV12-4 to TRBJ1-4, with TRBD1 as a possible D gene (5 bases). The CDR3 protein is CASSAQAQLFF. DNA of the CDR3: TGTGCCAGCAGTGCACAGGCCCAACTGTTTTTT.